This T cell receptor beta chain came from a study of T cells in Graves' hyperthyroidism and ophthalmopathy. It was uncontrolled infection, other autoimmune disease, pregnancy or lactation that excluded patients. The blood sample predates any ophthalmopathy symptoms, coming from first hyperthyroidism diagnosis. Using roughly 9.4 ml of fresh peripheral blood, PBMCs were prepared. This CDR3 has 13 amino acids. Trimming removed 6 bases from V and 8 bases from J; junction bases left unmatched: 10. Germline V gives CDR1 DFQATT, CDR2 SNEGSKA (reference sequence). Findings and caveats of the study: In the blood, most expanded thyroid clonotypes above 0.001 appeared as well.

Remarks on this clonotype: Its antigen is not identified.

TCR beta CDR3 regions were amplified from RNA. A first-round RT-PCR of the TCR CDR3 used the HTBI primer set. TCRdb recomputed calls from the multiplex PCR reads with MiXCR, one row per CDR3 protein. The sample includes more than 550,000 distinct CDR3 sequences, under 20% seen only once; the top ten take over 15%. The chain couples TRBV20-1 to TRBJ2-3, with 8 bases aligning to TRBD2. Sequenced sample: blood. The sequence came from a woman aged 50 to 60 with Graves' hyperthyroidism that later progressed to Graves' ophthalmopathy. The CDR3 loop is CSARRGGAVTQYF. CDR3 coding DNA: TGCAGTGCCAGACGGGGGGGAGCAGTTACGCAGTATTTT.